This T cell receptor (beta chain) was identified in a study of CD8+ T cells in alopecia areata. In the study overall: Tofacitinib administration to treated patients was oral, at 5 to 10 mg twice daily. General study results and limits: Scalp clonality and expanded CD8+ clones among the top 100 showed significant decreases with tofacitinib. Higher clonality and more expanded CD8+ clones appeared in lesional than normal scalp. Tofacitinib did not eliminate many expanded lesional clones from scalp or blood.

cDNA serving as the sequencing template came from extracted, reverse transcribed RNA. Generated by immunoSEQ multiplex PCR, the TCRdb table keeps only in-frame clones and is missing some. The sample consists of roughly 170,000 clones, roughly 62% of them appearing once. This CDR3 contains 15 residues. V lost 4 bases and J 8 bases, leaving 15 bases between the germline ends. CDR1 is MNHEY, CDR2 SMNVEV, per germline (reference sequence). A word on this clone: Its antigen is currently unknown.

Treatment here: oral pan-JAK inhibitor, 5-10 mg twice daily. The starting material was CD8+ T cells sorted from blood, obtained at week 24, from a patient treated with tofacitinib. This receptor was identified in a human donor with alopecia areata. The chain combines TRBV27 with TRBJ1-6; no clear D. As DNA, the CDR3 is TGTGCCAGCAGTTCCCCCACCTCGGCGGATTCACCCCTCCACTTT. Protein product: CASSSPTSADSPLHF.